Detailed here is one TCR beta chain. Its antigen specificity is not known. Library generation was performed with the immunoSEQ multiplex PCR assay. For the multiplex PCR, a mixture combining 60 forward primers for TCR Vbeta segments and 13 reverse primers for TCR Jbeta segments was used. The CDR3 region of rearranged TCR beta genes was amplified from genomic DNA by a multiplex PCR assay. Amplified TCR beta libraries were sequenced as 87-base-pair reads on the Illumina HiSeq System. In the paper's pipeline: A later analysis tallied around 82 million unique TCR beta chains across the roughly 610 repertoires, and approximately 9.9 million of those chains were shared by two or more donors. A nearest-neighbor algorithm error-corrected the raw reads and collapsed the reads into unique sequences, merging closely related sequences to remove PCR and sequencing errors. V, D and J gene segments were assigned by aligning CDR3 sequences to IMGT reference sequences. Each retained sequence needed at least a six-nucleotide match to both a V gene segment and a J gene segment. A rearrangement was called productive if the CDR3 had no stop codons and remained in frame with V and J, and every other rearrangement was called non-productive. Following IMGT convention, CDR3 was defined as the stretch from the second conserved V-encoded cysteine up to the conserved J-encoded phenylalanine. Sequences without an unambiguous match to a single V gene segment were excluded from the earlier analysis of 450 to 750 of the donors. An earlier analysis of roughly 590 of the donors called V segments functional above 56.7% productive rearrangements and segregating when the between-donor standard deviation exceeded 5%. A statistical classification framework was built for diagnosing cytomegalovirus status from the catalog of TCR beta chain sequences. A later analysis assigned V and J genes by comparing TCR nucleotide sequences with IMGT/GENE-DB human TR gene sequences. In a later analysis, CDR3 sequences and most-parsimonious VDJ recombination scenarios were assigned using the TCRdist pipeline. In a later analysis, each TCR beta chain was defined by its CDR3 amino acid sequence together with its V-gene family, and reads without a unique V-gene family were excluded. In a later analysis, fewer than 600 highly shared, low-generation-probability nucleotide sequences were removed to address suspected cross-contamination and a sequencing artifact. A later analysis calculated a clonal expansion index for each public chain from normalized within-repertoire ranks of inferred template counts. A later analysis computed generation probabilities with a VDJ recombination model fitted to out-of-frame rearrangements, and checked the results against IGoR. In a later analysis, hypergeometric tests were used to score TCR-TCR, TCR-HLA and TCR-CMV co-occurrence, with a repertoire-size bias correction applied to TCR pairs. To estimate false discovery rates, a later analysis permuted the HLA or CMV assignments 20 times. In a later analysis, co-occurring TCRs were grouped using DBSCAN, with TCRdist sequence similarity added in when clustering inside HLA-allele-positive subsets. Repertoires with fewer than 30,000 or more than 120,000 public chains, plus five repertoires with anomalous nucleotide sharing, were excluded from co-occurrence clustering. TCRdb holds this immuneACCESS table with in-frame rearrangements only. Some clones are missing; in checked studies, unresolved V genes explain under half, and the rest has no known cause. V and J calls and clone size are given by that table; D and trimming were obtained from the DNA. This sample's records show around 100,000 clones. 0.5% to 0.7% of the sample lies in the top ten.

CDR1 is given as SGHKS and CDR2 as YYEKEE, both from the germline V gene (reference sequence). The CDR3 contains 13 residues, cysteine and phenylalanine counted. The read is trimmed to its CDR3 DNA, 39 bases read in frame from base 1. V and J are truncated by 0 bases and 7 bases respectively, leaving an intervening sequence of 11 bases. This specimen comes from a study of cytomegalovirus exposure and HLA in healthy donors (dated by TCRdb to the late 2010s). Some background on the complete study: An earlier analysis of more than 550 of the donors reported around 280 Gb of sequence data and roughly 120 million unique TCR beta sequences obtained from 180 million or so T cells. The aim of the study was to test whether cataloging public T cell receptors could identify signatures of past pathogen exposure. In the later analysis, no new phenotypic data were used to find candidate immune exposures; instead, reliance was placed on TCR beta sequences and their occurrence across donors. High-throughput TCR immunosequencing, statistical association of individual TCRs with disease status, and machine learning were combined to predict cytomegalovirus infection status. A later genetic analysis used genome-wide SNP genotypes for about 65% of the 666 donors, treating that subset as a discovery cohort. HLA typing covered class I and class II loci at four-digit resolution. A later analysis re-examined previously published TCR beta repertoires from roughly 650 donors and added high-resolution HLA genotyping to investigate patterns of TCR occurrence. Across 398 genotyped donors of the cohort, an average of about 220,000 unique TCR beta nucleotide sequences per donor were sequenced, and approximately 17% of those sequences were non-productive. All discovery cohort repertoires had been generated using a single sequencing platform. The study used immunosequencing to profile the T cell repertoires of approximately 690 subjects and linked those repertoires to cytomegalovirus serostatus. Donor age, sex, ethnicity and CMV serostatus were compiled alongside the repertoire data. About five DR-DQ haplotypes were treated as single units for association and clustering because of strong linkage in the cohort. Roughly 310 gigabases of sequencing data and 70 million to 85 million unique TCR sequences were included in an early release covering about 700 HLA-typed donors. An earlier analysis of 450 to 750 of the donors used high-throughput TCR beta sequencing to judge whether each TCR beta V gene segment behaved as functional or pseudogenic. Besides the first cohort of approximately 710 subjects, a separate validation cohort made up of 90 to 150 different subjects was used. Of the 300 to 450 genotyped donors, 65% to 90% fell in the genetic ancestry cluster associated with self-reported Caucasian donors. The number of donors typed differed by locus, with about 629-640 for A, B, C, DRB1 and DQB1, more than 500 for DQA1, some 570 for DPA1, and some 440 for DPB1. Study-wide findings and limitations: For the cohort, immune exposure information was limited to CMV serostatus. In a later genetic analysis, a missense DCLRE1C variant was associated with V-gene and J-gene trimming of TCR beta chains, and the association was replicated in an independent cohort. In vitro tests confirmed that three of the cytomegalovirus-associated TCR beta chains recognize cytomegalovirus antigens. Most TCR sequences were seen in very few donors, while some public TCRs were found in many individuals. Correlated functional status among segregating V segments might be attributable to linkage disequilibrium, but an unknown experimental factor could not be ruled out. Compared with the roughly 700-donor mean, donors in an Asian-associated ancestry cluster had fewer N-insertions in productive TCRs, according to a later genetic analysis. Compared with equally common non-associated chains, HLA-associated TCR beta chains in a later analysis were more clonally expanded and had lower generation probabilities. The classifier was reported to diagnose cytomegalovirus status with high specificity and sensitivity in both the original cohort and the validation cohort. A further reported finding was that TCR beta sequences accurately predicted the HLA-A and HLA-B alleles for most subjects in the first cohort. In a later analysis, the rate of TCR association differed among HLA loci, with DRB1 alleles having the most associated TCRs and HLA-C alleles having the fewest. An earlier analysis of 587 of the donors showed that most TCR beta V segments appeared in productive rearrangements either about 90% or about 30% of the time, which broadly matched IMGT annotations. The cohort was sequenced for TCR beta chains only, and without alpha or paired-chain data the features that could be detected were limited. Strong co-occurrence of HLA alleles, especially DR and DQ, made assigning TCR associations to individual alleles difficult. A cluster of highly shared sequence variants was judged likely to be a technical artifact of the sequencing pipeline. The 87-base-pair reads could not distinguish some IMGT-functional V segments, including TRBV6-2 and TRBV6-3, so those segments were excluded. Seventeen rarely observed V segments, including chromosome 9 orphons, were excluded from the earlier analysis of several hundred of the donors because counts were too low. A total of some 180 TCR beta chains were listed by the study as associated with cytomegalovirus. In a later analysis, 15,000 to 20,000 TCR beta sequences were associated with specific HLA alleles at a false discovery rate of 0.05. Roughly uniform sequencing depth across donors was assumed in presence/absence analyses, although this assumption may not hold. The authors suggested that the approach could potentially be extended to other disease states and immunological phenotypes. HLA typing was unavailable for some donors at each locus, so association tests used only the typed subset. According to a later analysis, most CMV-associated TCR beta chains appeared to be HLA-restricted, and the HLA associations seemed to be driven largely by CMV exposure. A later analysis reported that several top co-occurrence clusters appeared linked to parvovirus B19, influenza, CMV and Epstein-Barr virus.

The cohort comprised some 700 healthy bone marrow donors. At the time of sampling, all cohort members were nominally healthy, though unrecorded immune exposures were likely present. The donor tested CMV seronegative, placing the donor among the 350 or so seronegative members of the cohort. A peripheral blood sample was collected from each donor, and TCR beta sequencing was performed on peripheral blood mononuclear cells. The Qiagen DNeasy Blood Extraction Kit was used to extract genomic DNA from the blood cell samples. The sequencing sample was made of PBMCs. The sequence came from a man aged 45-65 years in good health and CMV-seronegative. This receptor chain uses TRBV5-5 and TRBJ2-7, and possibly TRBD1, on 5 matching bases. The encoded CDR3 is CASSLDAGREQYF. The sequence in DNA is TGTGCCAGCAGCTTGGACGCAGGGCGGGAGCAGTACTTC.